Below, 29 T cell receptor beta chains from the same sample are listed, as sequenced in a study of T cell responses to AZD1222 COVID-19 vaccine. This table comes from immunoSEQ multiplex PCR, and its TCRdb copy is limited to in-frame clones, with some not included. Of under 110,000 clones in the sample, roughly 90% were seen once. The source was peripheral blood, collected on day 0 of AZD1222 vaccination. The receptors shown here come from an adult in good health.

The chain has TRBV4-1 and TRBJ2-7; TRBD1 matches at 10 bases. The germline gives CDR1 MGHRA, CDR2 YSYEKL. The CDR3 covers 15 residues. V gave up 3 bases and J gave up 4 bases; unmatched junction bases: 6. Written as DNA, the CDR3 is TGCGCCAGCAGCCAGCCGGGACAGGGGAAGTACGAGCAGTACTTC. Protein product: CASSQPGQGKYEQYF.

The chain combines TRBV6-5 with TRBJ1-1; D is unresolved. Germline assignment: CDR1 MNHEY and CDR2 SVGAGI. V dropped 7 bases and J dropped 0 bases, with 9 bases sitting between them. The CDR3 runs to 13 residues. In DNA, the CDR3 is TGTGCCAGCACCAGATACATGAACACTGAAGCTTTCTTT. Translation gives CASTRYMNTEAFF.

V gene TRBV9 combines with J gene TRBJ2-7; D might be TRBD1 or TRBD2, each matching 5 bases. Germline V lookup: CDR1 SGDLS, CDR2 YYNGEE. The CDR3 spans 12 residues. Trimming pared 4 bases from V and 6 bases from J, leaving 11 bases between. CDR3 region: CASSQGVGEQYF. The CDR3 DNA reads TGTGCCAGCAGCCAGGGAGTGGGCGAGCAGTACTTC.

The genes are TRBV4-1 and TRBJ2-7; D is unresolved. In germline, CDR1 is MGHRA, CDR2 YSYEKL. There are 14 residues in the CDR3. The germline V and J ends were trimmed by 0 bases and 4 bases, with 10 bases remaining between them. CDR3 DNA sequence: TGCGCCAGCAGCCAAGATGGGCCATCTTACGAGCAGTACTTC. Its protein product is CASSQDGPSYEQYF.

This clone was counted only a few times. The rearrangement links TRBV6-5 to TRBJ2-2; the D gene is possibly TRBD2 (5 bases). The CDR3 is 15 amino acids. Trimming shortened V by 4 bases and J by 3 bases, and 12 bases separated the two germline ends. The germline gives CDR1 MNHEY, CDR2 SVGAGI. CDR3 nucleotides: TGTGCCAGCAGTTTTCTTAGCGTTGACACCGGGGAGCTGTTTTTT. Encoded protein: CASSFLSVDTGELFF.

The chain is built from TRBV25-1 and TRBJ2-7; D is perhaps TRBD1 (5 bases). CDR1 MGHDK and CDR2 SYGVNS come from the germline V gene. The CDR3 extends over 14 amino acids. V lost 6 bases and J lost 0, with 12 bases in between. This CDR3 is CASSATDSSYEQYF. The CDR3 bases are TGTGCCAGCAGCGCAACCGACAGCTCCTACGAGCAGTACTTC.

The gene calls are TRBV27 and TRBJ1-1, with D possibly matching TRBD1 (6 bases). Germline CDR1 and CDR2: MNHEY and SMNVEV (reference sequence). CDR3 length equals 15 residues. V was clipped by 6 bases and J by 0 bases, with 14 bases between them. The CDR3 sequence: CASRQTDRLNTEAFF. In nucleotides, the CDR3 is TGTGCCAGCAGGCAAACGGACAGATTGAACACTGAAGCTTTCTTT.

The CDR3 DNA follows: TGTGCCAGCAGCTTAGATCGGGCAGGGGTCGGCTATGGCTACACCTTC. It specifies CASSLDRAGVGYGYTF. The chain uses TRBV11-2 and TRBJ1-2; a weak D match, TRBD1 (6 bases). V lost 0 bases, J lost 4 bases, and 15 bases lay in between. Germline assignment: CDR1 SGHAT and CDR2 FQNNGV. The CDR3 extends over 16 amino acids.

The chain has TRBV9 and TRBJ2-5, with unresolved D. The V and J ends lost 0 bases and 2 bases respectively, with 8 bases between them. The CDR3 runs to 14 residues. The germline CDR1 and CDR2 sequences are SGDLS and YYNGEE. The CDR3 DNA reads TGTGCCAGCAGCGTAGGTGCGGAGCAAGAGACCCAGTACTTC. Amino acids: CASSVGAEQETQYF.

The chain is built from TRBV27 and TRBJ2-3; the match to TRBD1 covers 7 bases. Trimming took 6 bases from V and 2 from J; bases not matched to a gene: 8. Germline V gene data show CDR1 as MNHEY and CDR2 as SMNVEV (reference sequence). The CDR3 extends over 15 amino acids. The CDR3 reads CASRILTGSTDTQYF. Written as DNA, the CDR3 is TGTGCCAGCAGAATCCTGACAGGGTCCACAGATACGCAGTATTTT.

The V call is TRBV2, the J call TRBJ1-5; D might be TRBD1 (5 bases). The V end lost 4 bases, the J end lost 0 bases, and 7 bases lay between the germline ends. The CDR3 length is 14 residues. Germline V lookup: CDR1 SNHLY, CDR2 FYNNEI. CDR3 DNA sequence: TGTGCCAGCAGTGGACAGATTAGCAATCAGCCCCAGCATTTT. It is translated as CASSGQISNQPQHF.

The V gene is TRBV10-3, the J gene TRBJ2-3; a weak D match, TRBD2 (6 bases). V lost 5 bases and J lost 1, with 10 bases in between. This CDR3 region has 14 residues. CDR1 ENHRY and CDR2 SYGVKD come from the germline V gene. CDR3 sequence: CAISSRRGTDTQYF. The CDR3 nucleotides read TGTGCCATCAGTTCTAGGAGGGGCACAGATACGCAGTATTTT.

The chain carries TRBV9 and TRBJ2-7, with D possibly being TRBD2 (6 bases). The germline CDR1 and CDR2 sequences are SGDLS and YYNGEE. The CDR3 consists of 17 residues. Trimming took off 0 bases at V and 4 bases at J, with 20 bases between the two ends. DNA for the CDR3: TGTGCCAGCAGCGTAGGGGGACTGGACCATCAGCTTTACGAGCAGTACTTC. Encoded protein: CASSVGGLDHQLYEQYF.

This chain uses TRBV5-1 with TRBJ2-3; tentative D call: TRBD1 (6 bases). Germline lookup yields CDR1 SGHRS and CDR2 YFSETQ. The CDR3 extends over 13 amino acids. The V end lost 5 bases, the J end lost 6 bases, and 13 bases lay between the germline ends. The chain's CDR3 is CASSDWGRDTQYF. The CDR3 DNA follows: TGCGCCAGCAGTGATTGGGGGCGGGATACGCAGTATTTT.

The chain employs TRBV28 and TRBJ2-7; weak D call: TRBD1 (6 bases). V lost 5 bases to trimming and J lost 2 bases, with 16 bases between them. Germline lookup yields CDR1 MDHEN and CDR2 SYDVKM. CDR3 length: 15 amino acids. CDR3 in DNA: TGTGCCAGCAGTCGCCCCGAGGGGGTCCCCTACGAGCAGTACTTC. Translated, it gives CASSRPEGVPYEQYF.

The V call is TRBV20-1, the J call TRBJ2-1; 11 bases are a match to TRBD2. From germline, CDR1 is DFQATT and CDR2 SNEGSKA (reference sequence). Trimming removed 3 bases from V and 1 base from J; junction bases left unmatched: 8. CDR3 size: 17 residues. The chain's CDR3 is CSASVGLAVRSYNEQFF. CDR3 bases: TGCAGTGCTAGTGTGGGACTAGCGGTCCGATCCTACAATGAGCAGTTCTTC.

The chain joins TRBV19 to TRBJ1-1; D is ambiguous. The CDR3 runs to 13 residues. The ends were cut back, 5 bases at V and 0 bases at J, with 7 bases in the middle. Germline-derived CDR1 and CDR2 are LNHDA and SQIVND (reference sequence). In DNA, the CDR3 is TGTGCCAGTAGTCAGACCATGAACACTGAAGCTTTCTTT. Translating it yields CASSQTMNTEAFF.

V is TRBV7-9 and J is TRBJ2-1; D perhaps matches TRBD2 (6 bases). Trimming removed 4 bases at V and 10 bases at J, with 20 bases between. CDR1 is SEHNR, CDR2 FQNEAQ, per germline (reference sequence). The length of the CDR3 is 15 residues. CDR3 nucleotides: TGTGCCAGCAGCTCCCCTGGGCGGGAAGACTTCGAGCAGTTCTTC. Its protein is CASSSPGREDFEQFF. Drawing the rest from reference TRBV7-9 and TRBJ2-1, the complete variable domain is DTGVSQNPRHKITKRGQNVTFRCDPISEHNRLYWYRQTLGQGPEFLTYFQNEAQLEKSRLLSDRFSAERPKGSFSTLEIQRTEQGDSAMYLCASSSPGREDFEQFFGPGTRLTVL.

J is TRBJ1-2 and V is TRBV11-2, with TRBD1 matching over 7 bases. The CDR3 consists of 14 residues. The germline V gene has CDR1 SGHAT and CDR2 FQNNGV. V was clipped by 6 bases and J by 2 bases; unmatched bases: 6. As DNA, the CDR3 is TGTGCCAGCAGATCGGTGGGACAGAACTATGGCTACACCTTC. Encoded protein: CASRSVGQNYGYTF.

This sequence joins TRBV27 and TRBJ2-7; tentative D call: TRBD2 (6 bases). V shed 3 bases and J shed 4 bases, with 19 bases lying between them. Germline CDR1 and CDR2: MNHEY and SMNVEV (reference sequence). This CDR3 has 16 residues. CDR3 DNA: TGTGCCAGCAGTTTCTTCGTCGGTAGCGGTCATTACGAGCAGTACTTC. It is translated as CASSFFVGSGHYEQYF.

The chain has TRBV4-1 and TRBJ1-3; possibly TRBD1 for D (5 bases). The CDR3 contains 15 residues. Germline V gene sequence: CDR1 MGHRA, CDR2 YSYEKL. The germline V and J ends were trimmed by 4 bases and 5 bases, with 15 bases remaining between them. CDR3 residues: CASSLLQGPRNTIYF. The CDR3 coding sequence is TGCGCCAGCAGCCTACTCCAGGGTCCCAGAAACACCATATATTTT.

In the case of this clone: Other DNA sequences in the same sample also yield this CDR3. The chain has TRBV7-9 and TRBJ2-6; D remains unclear. Germline V gives CDR1 SEHNR, CDR2 FQNEAQ (reference sequence). There are 12 residues in the CDR3. V was shortened by 5 bases and J by 2 bases, with 1 base between the two germline ends. The chain's CDR3 is CASSPGANVLTF. As DNA, the CDR3 is TGTGCCAGCAGCCCTGGGGCCAACGTCCTGACTTTC.

This clone was counted once. The chain links TRBV6-5 to TRBJ1-5; TRBD1 agrees at 9 bases. J lost 7 bases, V lost 6 bases, and 10 bases had no gene match. Germline V CDR1 and CDR2: MNHEY, SVGAGI. This CDR3 comprises 15 residues. The CDR3 spells CASRPQGASRQPQHF. CDR3 nucleotide sequence: TGTGCCAGCAGACCACAGGGGGCGTCTAGGCAGCCCCAGCATTTT.

This chain connects TRBV11-2 to TRBJ2-7; no clear D. The CDR3 contains 11 residues. Trimming stripped 5 bases from V and 4 bases from J, with 6 bases between. Germline V gene sequence: CDR1 SGHAT, CDR2 FQNNGV. For the CDR3, the DNA is TGTGCCAGCAGCCGAGTGTACGAGCAGTACTTC. Translating gives CASSRVYEQYF.

The CDR3 DNA follows: TGTGCCAGTAGTACCAGGGACAGCGGTACCCTAGCGGACTACGAGCAGTACTTC. Translation: CASSTRDSGTLADYEQYF. V and J are TRBV19 and TRBJ2-7; possibly TRBD1 or TRBD2 for D (7 bases each). V was shortened by 4 bases and J by 3 bases, with 25 bases between the two germline ends. The CDR3 length is 18 residues. Germline CDR1 is LNHDA and CDR2 is SQIVND (reference sequence). Full variable domain (missing parts from reference TRBV19 and TRBJ2-7): DGGITQSPKYLFRKEGQNVTLSCEQNLNHDAMYWYRQDPGQGLRLIYYSQIVNDFQKGDIAEGYSVSREKKESFPLTVTSAQKNPTAFYLCASSTRDSGTLADYEQYFGPGTRLTVT.

The chain is built from TRBV27 and TRBJ2-7; 12 bases align to TRBD2. The V gene's germline CDR1 is MNHEY and CDR2 SMNVEV (reference sequence). Trimming removed 5 bases from V and 5 bases from J; junction bases left unmatched: 7. The length of the CDR3 is 15 residues. This CDR3 reads CASSARTSGKDEQYF. In nucleotides, the CDR3 is TGTGCCAGCAGTGCAAGGACTAGCGGGAAGGACGAGCAGTACTTC.

J is TRBJ1-5 and V is TRBV9, with a tentative D call TRBD1 (5 bases). In germline, CDR1 is SGDLS, CDR2 YYNGEE. The CDR3 contains 15 residues. Trimming took off 4 bases at V and 5 bases at J, with 16 bases between the two ends. CDR3 region: CASSPVGLRYQPQHF. DNA for the CDR3: TGTGCCAGCAGCCCAGTGGGACTACGGTATCAGCCCCAGCATTTT.

The chain has TRBV20-1 and TRBJ1-2; D perhaps matches TRBD1 (5 bases). V lost 6 bases to trimming and J lost 8 bases, with 13 bases between them. The CDR3 spans 11 residues. Germline V CDR1 and CDR2: DFQATT, SNEGSKA (reference sequence). The CDR3 bases are TGCAGTGCCCACCGCCCAGGGGGCTACACCTTC. It yields the protein CSAHRPGGYTF.

This chain joins TRBV29-1 and TRBJ1-1; weak D call: TRBD1 (5 bases). Looked up from germline, CDR1 is SQVTM and CDR2 is ANQGSEA. V was cut by 4 bases and J by 1 base, with 13 bases left in between. The CDR3 contains 14 residues. DNA for the CDR3: TGCAGCGTTGCCCACGGGACGAGGAACACTGAAGCTTTCTTT. It translates to CSVAHGTRNTEAFF.